The 23 T cell receptor beta chains below all came from one sample that was sequenced in a study of blood T cell repertoires in COVID-19. Libraries were prepared by immunoSEQ multiplex PCR; TCRdb keeps only in-frame clonotypes and omits some of them. The sample shows 110,000 or so clones, 81% of them seen only once. The sample taken for sequencing was peripheral blood. The receptor set was obtained from a man aged 45-65 years with acute or convalescent COVID-19.

The V and J genes are TRBV28 and TRBJ1-1; D is undetermined. The CDR3 totals 11 residues. The V end lost 8 bases, the J end lost 1 base, and 5 bases lay between the germline ends. Germline-derived CDR1 and CDR2 are MDHEN and SYDVKM. The CDR3 bases are TGTGCCAGCCAGGCGAACACTGAAGCTTTCTTT. Translating gives CASQANTEAFF. Looking up the rest from reference TRBV28 and TRBJ1-1 gives the full variable domain: DVKVTQSSRYLVKRTGEKVFLECVQDMDHENMFWYRQDPGLGLRLIYFSYDVKMKEKGDIPEGYSVSREKKERFSLILESASTNQTSMYLCASQANTEAFFGQGTRLTVV.

The rearrangement uses TRBV24-1 and TRBJ1-6, with 8 bases lining up with TRBD1. The CDR3 has 15 residues. V was pared by 5 bases and J by 10 bases, with 9 bases of the junction left unmatched. Per germline, CDR1 KGHDR and CDR2 SFDVKD. The CDR3 reads CATSGGDRLTSPLHF. Written as DNA, the CDR3 is TGTGCCACCAGTGGAGGGGACAGGCTTACCTCACCCCTCCACTTT.

The table lists this clone with a count of one. CDR3 in DNA: TGTGCCAGCAGCTTATGGTCAGGGGAGTATGGCTACACCTTC. Amino acid sequence: CASSLWSGEYGYTF. The chain employs TRBV7-2 and TRBJ1-2; perhaps TRBD1 as D (6 bases). V dropped 2 bases and J dropped 5 bases, with 12 bases sitting between them. This CDR3 has 14 amino acids. Germline assignment: CDR1 SGHTA and CDR2 FQGNSA.

The chain carries TRBV5-6 and TRBJ1-1; tentatively, D is TRBD1 (5 bases). The V gene lost 3 bases and the J gene lost 2 bases, with 14 bases spanning the gap. The CDR3 consists of 15 residues. Per germline, CDR1 SGHDT and CDR2 YYEEEE. CDR3 DNA: TGTGCCAGCAGCTACCTAGACAGCAGAAACACTGAAGCTTTCTTT. This encodes CASSYLDSRNTEAFF.

This chain joins TRBV6-5 and TRBJ1-5, with 8 bases aligning to TRBD1. The V and J ends lost 6 bases and 5 bases, in that order; junction bases with no gene match: 9. The CDR3 totals 15 residues. CDR1 and CDR2 from the germline V gene are MNHEY and SVGAGI. The DNA of the CDR3 is TGTGCCAGCAGCTGGACAGGGAGATTGGATCAGCCCCAGCATTTT. As protein: CASSWTGRLDQPQHF.

The genes are TRBV5-1 and TRBJ1-3; 7 positions agree with TRBD1. The CDR3 is made up of 14 amino acids. Germline CDR1 SGHRS, CDR2 YFSETQ. The trim removed 4 bases at V and 1 base at J, leaving 2 bases unmatched. The CDR3 region is CASSPGQSGNTIYF. The CDR3 DNA reads as TGCGCCAGCAGCCCGGGACAGTCTGGAAACACCATATATTTT.

The chain is built from TRBV5-1 and TRBJ2-7, with a possible D match to TRBD2 (6 bases). Trimming shortened V by 0 bases and J by 3 bases, and 10 bases separated the two germline ends. In germline, CDR1 is SGHRS, CDR2 YFSETQ. This CDR3 region has 14 residues. The CDR3 DNA sequence: TGCGCCAGCAGCTTGGTCGGCGGGGACTACGAGCAGTACGTC. Translated, it gives CASSLVGGDYEQYV.

This chain uses TRBV21-1 with TRBJ2-6; the table assigns TRBD1, which was not confirmed against the DNA. TRBV21-1 is a pseudogene locus. The CDR3 length is 20 residues. The CDR3 nucleotides read TGTGCCAGCAGCACCAGCGGGTCGGACAGGCTTAGCTCTGGGGCCAACGTCCTGACTTTC. Protein sequence: CASSTSGSDRLSSGANVLTF.

V is TRBV5-1 and J is TRBJ2-3; TRBD2 matches 8 bases. The trim removed 4 bases at V and 6 bases at J, leaving 13 bases unmatched. From germline, CDR1 is SGHRS and CDR2 YFSETQ. CDR3 length: 16 amino acids. The CDR3 spells CASSPEGLGIGDTQYF. The DNA of the CDR3 is TGCGCCAGCAGCCCGGAGGGACTAGGAATCGGGGATACGCAGTATTTT.

The rearrangement links TRBV4-1 to TRBJ2-5, with TRBD2 identical over 10 bases. Germline-derived CDR1 and CDR2 are MGHRA and YSYEKL. With 2 bases clipped from V and 3 bases from J, the junction kept 3 bases outside the gene matches. CDR3 length: 15 amino acids. The CDR3 region is CASSQLAGGKETQYF. The CDR3 DNA reads as TGCGCCAGCAGCCAATTAGCGGGGGGAAAAGAGACCCAGTACTTC.

The chain couples TRBV6-5 to TRBJ2-5; 8 positions match TRBD1. The germline V gene has CDR1 MNHEY and CDR2 SVGAGI. The CDR3 has 15 amino acids. The J segment lost 5 bases and the V segment lost 2 bases, leaving 7 bases of the junction unmatched. In DNA form, the CDR3 reads TGTGCCAGCAGTTACCGGACAGGGTTTTCGGAGACCCAGTACTTC. Its translation is CASSYRTGFSETQYF.

The sample holds a few counts of this clone. The V gene is TRBV7-9, the J gene TRBJ1-2, with D unclear. The CDR3 loop spans 14 amino acids. Per germline, CDR1 SEHNR and CDR2 FQNEAQ (reference sequence). V lost 4 bases, J lost 8 bases, and 17 bases lay in between. The DNA for the CDR3 is TGTGCCAGCAGCTCAAATGCGGGAGACGTAGGCTACACCTTC. It codes for CASSSNAGDVGYTF.

The chain recombines TRBV9 with TRBJ2-3; 10 nucleotides agree with TRBD1. The germline V gene encodes CDR1 SGDLS and CDR2 YYNGEE. The CDR3 contains 15 residues. V trimming: 5 bases; J trimming: 4 bases; junction bases outside the gene matches: 7. CDR3 in DNA: TGTGCCAGCAGACCGGCCGGGACAGGGGCAGATACGCAGTATTTT. Translation: CASRPAGTGADTQYF.

The chain couples TRBV4-1 to TRBJ1-2; 9 bases agree with TRBD1. From germline, CDR1 is MGHRA and CDR2 YSYEKL. The length of the CDR3 is 13 residues. Trimming removed 4 bases from V and 8 bases from J; junction bases left unmatched: 5. CDR3 residues: CASSPQGAVGYTF. The CDR3, as DNA: TGCGCCAGCAGCCCACAGGGGGCGGTCGGCTACACCTTC.

The J gene is TRBJ2-4, the V gene TRBV25-1; the D is unclear. The CDR3 extends over 13 amino acids. CDR1 and CDR2 (germline): MGHDK, SYGVNS. The V and J ends lost 4 bases and 3 bases respectively, with 7 bases between them. DNA of the CDR3: TGTGCCAGCAGTGCGGGTGGCAAAAACATTCAGTACTTC. It yields the protein CASSAGGKNIQYF.

The chain has TRBV19 and TRBJ1-5; D remains unclear. Looked up from germline, CDR1 is LNHDA and CDR2 is SQIVND (reference sequence). V was trimmed by 5 bases and J by 0 bases, leaving 8 bases between them. CDR3 size: 14 residues. The CDR3 region is CASSPAYSNQPQHF. The DNA for the CDR3 is TGTGCCAGTAGTCCAGCGTATAGCAATCAGCCCCAGCATTTT.

The rearrangement joins TRBV19 to TRBJ1-5; 9 bases align to TRBD1. The CDR3 loop spans 14 amino acids. J gave up 4 bases and V 6 bases, and 4 bases lay outside the gene matches. The V gene's germline CDR1 is LNHDA and CDR2 SQIVND (reference sequence). CDR3 region: CASRRTGANQPQHF. Written as DNA, the CDR3 is TGTGCCAGTAGACGGACAGGGGCTAATCAGCCCCAGCATTTT.

This chain uses TRBV24-1 with TRBJ1-5; 11 bases agree with TRBD1. The ends lost 4 bases at V and 4 bases at J; junction bases unmatched: 5. This CDR3 spans 16 amino acids. Germline CDR1 reads KGHDR; CDR2 reads SFDVKD. The CDR3 region is CATSDRGQGANQPQHF. CDR3 nucleotides: TGTGCCACCAGTGACCGCGGACAGGGGGCAAATCAGCCCCAGCATTTT.

This chain links TRBV4-2 with TRBJ1-6; TRBD1 matches 8 bases. The germline gives CDR1 LGHNA, CDR2 YNFKEQ. J was trimmed by 8 bases and V by 4 bases; bases with no gene match: 4. The CDR3 covers 14 residues. The CDR3 DNA is TGTGCCAGCAGCCCAGGACAGGGTCATTCACCCCTCCACTTT. This translates into CASSPGQGHSPLHF.

J is TRBJ1-1 and V is TRBV28, with D tentatively TRBD1 (6 bases). Germline-derived CDR1 and CDR2 are MDHEN and SYDVKM. V lost 5 bases and J lost 7, with 17 bases in between. The CDR3 is 14 residues long. This CDR3 reads CASSLAQGVGEAFF. DNA of the CDR3: TGTGCCAGCAGTCTAGCACAGGGAGTCGGTGAAGCTTTCTTT.

Written as DNA, the CDR3 is TGTGCCAGCAGCCCGATCGTACATCCACGAATCCCCGGGACTACCTACAATGAGCAGTTCTTC. It encodes CASSPIVHPRIPGTTYNEQFF. V is TRBV7-8 and J is TRBJ2-1; 7 bases are a match to TRBD2. J gave up 2 bases and V 5 bases, and 24 bases lay outside the gene matches. Looked up from germline, CDR1 is SGHVS and CDR2 is FQNEAQ. This CDR3 is built from 21 residues.

This rearrangement joins TRBV28 to TRBJ1-2; D possibly corresponds to TRBD1 (5 bases). Trimming stripped 6 bases from V and 4 bases from J, with 18 bases between. The V gene's germline CDR1 is MDHEN and CDR2 SYDVKM. This CDR3 contains 15 residues. CDR3 residues: CASSGTGRQSYGYTF. The CDR3 DNA reads as TGTGCCAGCAGCGGCACCGGTCGACAGTCCTATGGCTACACCTTC.

The chain carries TRBV6-5 and TRBJ2-7; 7 bases are a match to TRBD1. The J segment lost 1 base and the V segment lost 1 base, leaving 7 bases of the junction unmatched. The V gene's germline CDR1 is MNHEY and CDR2 SVGAGI. This CDR3 is built from 16 residues. The CDR3 bases are TGTGCCAGCAGTTACTTTACAGGGGAGATTTCCTACGAGCAGTACTTC. It encodes CASSYFTGEISYEQYF.